This T cell receptor (beta chain) comes out of a study of blood T cells in healthy people across ages. Regarding the study as a whole: TCR beta diversity correlated strongly with naive T cell percentage.

Trimming left V 3 bases short and J 11 bases short, with 19 bases between. CDR3 length: 14 amino acids. The study drew donors from healthy Caucasian individuals in Russia aged about 6 to 95. Per sample, a minimum of 6.5 million PBMCs were isolated. For the second PCR, which ran for roughly 6 to 12 cycles, a sample-barcoded 5' primer and a J-beta primer mix were used. Every cDNA molecule bore a tag from a template-switch adaptor containing 12 random nucleotides. TCRdb reprocessed the 5' RACE reads via MiXCR and lists one record per CDR3 protein. The sample yields 700,000 to 950,000 distinct CDR3 sequences, roughly 43% seen once. Concerning this clonotype: Its antigen remains unidentified.

The chain uses TRBV12-3 or TRBV12-4 and TRBJ2-5; D perhaps matches TRBD1 (6 bases). Source material: blood. This clonotype was obtained from a woman aged 55-70 years in good health. CDR3 loop: CASSFRHKGDEQYF. The CDR3 DNA sequence: TGTGCCAGCAGTTTTCGCCATAAGGGGGATGAGCAGTACTTC.